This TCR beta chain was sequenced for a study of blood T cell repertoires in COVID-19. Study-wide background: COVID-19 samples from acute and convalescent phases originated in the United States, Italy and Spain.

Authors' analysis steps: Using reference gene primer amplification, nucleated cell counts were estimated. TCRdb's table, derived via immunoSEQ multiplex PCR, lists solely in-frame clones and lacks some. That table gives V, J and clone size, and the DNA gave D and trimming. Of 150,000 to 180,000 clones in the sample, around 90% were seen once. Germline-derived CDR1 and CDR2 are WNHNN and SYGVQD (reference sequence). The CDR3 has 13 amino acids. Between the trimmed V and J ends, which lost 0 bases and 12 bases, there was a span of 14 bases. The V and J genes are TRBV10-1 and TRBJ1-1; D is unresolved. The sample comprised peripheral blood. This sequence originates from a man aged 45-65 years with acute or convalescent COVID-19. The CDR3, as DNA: TGCGCCAGCAGTGAGTCAGAGGGCAGTGTAACTTTCTTT. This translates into CASSESEGSVTFF.